The 32 T cell receptor beta chains below were found in one sample sequenced in a study of response to subunit inactivated influenza vaccine. TCRdb passed the RT-PCR reads through MiXCR, listing each CDR3 protein once. The table lists roughly 760,000 distinct CDR3 sequences, 21% of them singletons, with roughly a tenth in the top ten. Material: PBMCs from blood, obtained roughly 5 days after vaccination. Receptors originate from a middle-aged man who received an inactivated influenza vaccine.

This clonotype was observed a handful of times. The genes are TRBV5-8 and TRBJ2-3, with a weak D call TRBD2 (6 bases). Germline V lookup: CDR1 SGHTS, CDR2 YDEGEE. Trimming cost V 4 bases and J 8 bases, with 14 bases left between them. The CDR3 spans 13 residues. The DNA of the CDR3 is TGTGCCAGCAGCAGACTAGAGGGCGGTACGCAGTATTTT. As protein: CASSRLEGGTQYF. Full variable domain (remainder filled in from reference TRBV5-8 and TRBJ2-3): EAGVTQSPTHLIKTRGQQATLRCSPISGHTSVYWYQQALGLGLQFLLWYDEGEERNRGNFPPRFSGRQFPNYSSELNVNALELEDSALYLCASSRLEGGTQYFGPGTRLTVL.

The CDR3 loop is CASIGGISNQPQHF. The CDR3 region has the DNA TGTGCCAGCATCGGTGGGATTAGCAATCAGCCCCAGCATTTT. V usage is TRBV6-4 and J usage is TRBJ1-5, with no clear D. The V and J ends lost 7 bases and 0 bases respectively, with 10 bases between them. CDR1 is MRHNA and CDR2 is SNTAGT in the germline V gene. The CDR3 consists of 14 residues.

The V call is TRBV4-2, the J call TRBJ2-3, with TRBD2 matching over 9 bases. CDR3 length: 16 residues. The trim removed 0 bases at V and 6 bases at J, leaving 7 bases unmatched. The V gene's germline CDR1 is LGHNA and CDR2 YNFKEQ. CDR3 bases: TGTGCCAGCAGCCAAGATACTAGCGGGCTGACCGATACGCAGTATTTT. Translated, it gives CASSQDTSGLTDTQYF.

V usage is TRBV13 and J usage is TRBJ2-3; the match to TRBD2 covers 12 bases. The CDR3 runs to 16 residues. Germline assignment: CDR1 PRHDT and CDR2 FYEKMQ (reference sequence). The V gene end was trimmed by 5 bases and the J gene end by 2 bases; junction bases not matched to a gene: 5. The CDR3 nucleotides are TGTGCCAGCAGCCCTAGCGGGGGGGCCTCCACAGATACGCAGTATTTT. It yields the protein CASSPSGGASTDTQYF.

This chain uses TRBV6-5 with TRBJ1-2; maybe TRBD1 (5 bases). CDR1 and CDR2 from the germline V gene are MNHEY and SVGAGI. With 0 bases removed from V and 2 bases from J, the gap between germline ends came to 16 bases. This CDR3 is built from 17 residues. The CDR3: CASSYSISDSGNYGYTF. CDR3 sequence (DNA): TGTGCCAGCAGTTACTCGATTAGCGACAGTGGGAACTATGGCTACACCTTC.

J is TRBJ2-7 and V is TRBV7-8, with D unresolved. The germline V gene encodes CDR1 SGHVS and CDR2 FQNEAQ. The CDR3 sequence is 15 residues long. The V end lost 7 bases, the J end lost 2 bases, and 18 bases lay between the germline ends. The CDR3 nucleotides are TGTGCCAGCACCAAAAGCGCAGCCTTCCCCTACGAGCAGTACTTC. The encoded protein is CASTKSAAFPYEQYF.

V gene TRBV6-2 or TRBV6-3 combines with J gene TRBJ1-1, with D possibly TRBD1 on 6 matching bases. This CDR3 region has 12 residues. Germline V lookup: CDR1 MNHEY, CDR2 SVGEGT. The ends were cut back, 6 bases at V and 5 bases at J, with 10 bases in the middle. The CDR3 loop reads CASRLGATEAFF. The CDR3 region has the DNA TGTGCCAGCAGACTGGGGGCGACTGAAGCTTTCTTT.

The CDR3 sequence is CASSPTGLGTYEQYF. CDR3 DNA sequence: TGTGCCAGCAGCCCAACCGGACTCGGAACCTACGAGCAGTACTTC. The chain is built from TRBV5-6 and TRBJ2-7; D may be TRBD2 (5 bases). The germline V gene has CDR1 SGHDT and CDR2 YYEEEE. This CDR3 has 15 amino acids. Trimming removed 4 bases from V and 2 bases from J, with 16 bases in between.

This chain links TRBV4-3 with TRBJ2-7, with a possible D match to TRBD2 (5 bases). V lost 0 bases to trimming and J lost 5 bases, with 17 bases between them. The CDR3 runs to 16 residues. Germline values: CDR1 LGHNA, CDR2 YSLEER. CDR3 bases: TGCGCCAGCAGCCAAGATCCCCTAGCTATGGTACACGAGCAGTACTTC. This codes for CASSQDPLAMVHEQYF.

The chain couples TRBV27 to TRBJ2-3; a possible D gene is TRBD2 (6 bases). The CDR3 runs 16 residues. V was pared by 8 bases and J by 5 bases, with 23 bases between. Germline V gene sequence: CDR1 MNHEY, CDR2 SMNVEV (reference sequence). CDR3 DNA: TGTGCCAGCGGTTCGGCCGGCGGGACTGCTGGAGATACGCAGTATTTT. This sequence encodes CASGSAGGTAGDTQYF.

This clonotype was detected a few times. The genes are TRBV7-2 and TRBJ2-7, with D possibly being TRBD1 (6 bases). V was cut by 8 bases and J by 1 base, with 12 bases left in between. This CDR3 contains 13 residues. In germline, CDR1 is SGHTA, CDR2 FQGNSA. The CDR3 sequence is CASLPQGSYEQYF. CDR3 nucleotides: TGTGCCAGCCTCCCACAGGGTTCCTACGAGCAGTACTTC.

A single count supports this clonotype. The V and J genes are TRBV7-6 and TRBJ2-7; D possibly uses TRBD1 or TRBD2 (5 bases each). Trimming took 2 bases from V and 5 from J, leaving 19 bases between them. Germline-derived CDR1 and CDR2 are SGHVS and FNYEAQ. The CDR3 consists of 16 residues. For the CDR3, the DNA is TGTGCCAGCAGCTTATCCTCGGGGCGGTTTCTACACGAGCAGTACTTC. Its protein is CASSLSSGRFLHEQYF.

This clonotype has ten or more counts. This chain joins TRBV7-2 and TRBJ2-2, with 8 bases lining up with TRBD2. The J segment lost 4 bases and the V segment lost 11 bases, leaving 15 bases of the junction unmatched. Germline V lookup: CDR1 SGHTA, CDR2 FQGNSA. The CDR3 loop spans 16 amino acids. In DNA form, the CDR3 reads TGTGCCCAGGCCAGCGGGGGACCCCTAACCACCGGGGAGCTGTTTTTT. It is translated as CAQASGGPLTTGELFF.

This clonotype was detected only a few times. The V and J genes are TRBV9 and TRBJ2-5, with 8 bases aligning to TRBD1. From germline, CDR1 is SGDLS and CDR2 YYNGEE. The CDR3 loop spans 16 amino acids. Trimming removed 2 bases from V and 5 bases from J; junction bases left unmatched: 11. As DNA, the CDR3 is TGTGCCAGCAGCGTCACCCACCAGGGGGCCGCGGAGACCCAGTACTTC. It is translated as CASSVTHQGAAETQYF.

V usage is TRBV27 and J usage is TRBJ2-7; D perhaps matches TRBD1 (6 bases). The CDR3 spans 17 residues. The germline V gene has CDR1 MNHEY and CDR2 SMNVEV (reference sequence). Between the trimmed V and J ends, which lost 6 bases and 3 bases, there was a span of 24 bases. The CDR3 sequence: CASSPSRQDIHLYEQYF. The CDR3 nucleotides are TGTGCCAGCAGCCCTAGCCGACAGGATATACACCTCTACGAGCAGTACTTC.

The V gene is TRBV18, the J gene TRBJ2-2; the match to TRBD1 covers 11 bases. Germline V gives CDR1 KGHSH, CDR2 LQKENI. With V trimmed by 1 base and J by 4 bases, 2 bases remained unmatched. The length of the CDR3 is 16 residues. The CDR3 bases are TGTGCCAGCTCACCACGGACAGGGGGCCTCACCGGGGAGCTGTTTTTT. Translating it yields CASSPRTGGLTGELFF.

This clonotype was counted a few times. CDR3 bases: TGTGCCAGCAGTTTAGATCCCGGGAACAATCAGCCCCAGCATTTT. Residues: CASSLDPGNNQPQHF. The V and J genes are TRBV12-3 or TRBV12-4 and TRBJ1-5; D is uncertain. CDR3 length equals 15 residues. Trimming removed 1 base at V and 3 bases at J, with 10 bases between.

This clonotype was counted a few times. J is TRBJ2-5 and V is TRBV6-2 or TRBV6-3; D perhaps matches TRBD2 (6 bases). Deletions cut 7 bases from V and 4 bases from J, with 7 bases between. CDR1 is MNHEY and CDR2 is SVGEGT in the germline V gene. The CDR3 sequence is 11 residues long. The CDR3 loop is CASNGGETQYF. In DNA, the CDR3 is TGTGCCAGCAACGGGGGAGAGACCCAGTACTTC.

This clonotype was detected a few times. V is TRBV4-2 and J is TRBJ2-3; D may be TRBD2 (6 bases). V was clipped by 0 bases and J by 2 bases, with 12 bases between them. Germline loops: CDR1 LGHNA, CDR2 YNFKEQ. This CDR3 contains 16 residues. CDR3: CASSQDPGLLTDTQYF. In DNA form, the CDR3 reads TGTGCCAGCAGCCAAGATCCGGGACTTCTCACAGATACGCAGTATTTT.

In its sample, this clonotype was seen a few times. The rearrangement uses TRBV12-3 or TRBV12-4 and TRBJ1-3, with D hard to call. V gave up 3 bases and J gave up 4 bases, with 4 bases separating them. The CDR3 length is 12 residues. In DNA form, the CDR3 reads TGTGCCAGCAGTTTGACCGGAAACACCATATATTTT. Its translation is CASSLTGNTIYF.

This clonotype showed up many times. The chain links TRBV3-1 to TRBJ2-2; D is ambiguous. The CDR3 totals 13 residues. Germline V CDR1 and CDR2: LGHDT, YNNKEL (reference sequence). The V end was cut by 1 base, the J end by 5 bases, with 5 bases between. The CDR3 nucleotides are TGTGCCAGCAGCCAAGTAGGAACCGGGGAGCTGTTTTTT. Amino acid sequence: CASSQVGTGELFF.

This clonotype was seen only a few times. The chain joins TRBV7-9 to TRBJ2-5, with 7 bases that match TRBD1. This CDR3 has 14 amino acids. CDR1 is SEHNR and CDR2 is FQNEAQ in the germline V gene (reference sequence). The J segment lost 3 bases and the V segment lost 7 bases, leaving 8 bases of the junction unmatched. CDR3 amino acids: CASNADRVKETQYF. DNA for the CDR3: TGTGCCAGCAACGCCGACAGGGTCAAAGAGACCCAGTACTTC.

This sequence joins TRBV7-9 and TRBJ2-1, with no clear D. Trimming removed 4 bases from V and 5 bases from J, with 21 bases in between. Germline loops: CDR1 SEHNR, CDR2 FQNEAQ (reference sequence). CDR3 length equals 17 residues. The CDR3 reads CASSSRNRGESHNEQFF. CDR3 sequence (DNA): TGTGCCAGCAGCTCCCGGAACCGAGGAGAGAGCCACAATGAGCAGTTCTTC. The whole variable domain, filled in from reference TRBV7-9 and TRBJ2-1, reads DTGVSQNPRHKITKRGQNVTFRCDPISEHNRLYWYRQTLGQGPEFLTYFQNEAQLEKSRLLSDRFSAERPKGSFSTLEIQRTEQGDSAMYLCASSSRNRGESHNEQFFGPGTRLTVL.

The chain couples TRBV5-5 to TRBJ2-7; 13 bases fit TRBD2. V shed 0 bases and J 0 bases; nucleotides not matched to a gene: 3. Germline assignment: CDR1 SGHKS and CDR2 YYEKEE (reference sequence). There are 17 residues in the CDR3. The CDR3 nucleotides read TGTGCCAGCAGCTTGGAGACTAGCGGGGGGCACTCCTACGAGCAGTACTTC. Its translation: CASSLETSGGHSYEQYF.

This clonotype was observed a few times. This chain uses TRBV11-2 with TRBJ2-7; 8 nucleotides agree with TRBD1. Germline V gene sequence: CDR1 SGHAT, CDR2 FQNNGV. The V gene end was trimmed by 5 bases and the J gene end by 2 bases; junction bases not matched to a gene: 8. The CDR3 has 15 amino acids. CDR3 nucleotides: TGTGCCAGCAGCCACCGGGACAGGCTTACCTACGAGCAGTACTTC. Encoded protein: CASSHRDRLTYEQYF.

This clonotype showed up just a few times. At one end, the junction sequence differs from germline, possibly due to a read error. The chain recombines TRBV9 with TRBJ2-5, with 7 bases aligning to TRBD1. Germline assignment: CDR1 SGDLS and CDR2 YYNGEE. This CDR3 contains 15 residues. The CDR3 region has the DNA TGTGCCAGCACCGTAACAGGGGACACTCAAGAGACCCAGTACTTC. This codes for CASTVTGDTQETQYF.

This clonotype was detected a few times. V gene TRBV5-5 combines with J gene TRBJ2-2; 10 positions match TRBD2. Trimming at V came to 0 bases and at J to 7 bases, leaving 6 bases not matched to a gene. This CDR3 spans 16 amino acids. CDR1 is SGHKS and CDR2 is YYEKEE in the germline V gene (reference sequence). This chain's CDR3 is CASSLEGLAHIGELFF. The DNA for the CDR3 is TGTGCCAGCAGCTTGGAGGGACTAGCGCACATCGGGGAGCTGTTTTTT.

The V call is TRBV5-1, the J call TRBJ2-3, with D unclear. Germline CDR1 is SGHRS and CDR2 is YFSETQ. V was pared by 1 base and J by 5 bases, with 14 bases between. The CDR3 loop spans 15 amino acids. The CDR3 sequence: CASSLRADGVDTQYF. DNA of the CDR3: TGCGCCAGCAGCTTGCGGGCCGATGGCGTAGATACGCAGTATTTT.

This clonotype appeared many times. This chain uses TRBV5-1 with TRBJ2-3; D gene unclear. Deletions cut 4 bases from V and 4 bases from J, with 10 bases between. Germline V CDR1 and CDR2: SGHRS, YFSETQ. The CDR3 is made up of 13 amino acids. For the CDR3, the DNA is TGCGCCAGCAGCACGACAAGTTCAGATACGCAGTATTTT. Translation gives CASSTTSSDTQYF.

V gene TRBV20-1 combines with J gene TRBJ2-7; no reliable D call. This CDR3 region has 13 residues. V lost 2 bases, J lost 6 bases, and 14 bases lay in between. Germline-derived CDR1 and CDR2 are DFQATT and SNEGSKA (reference sequence). In DNA form, the CDR3 reads TGCAGTGCTAGACTAGATTTGGGGTTCGAGCAGTACTTC. Amino acids: CSARLDLGFEQYF.

This clonotype was recorded a few times. The chain combines TRBV15 with TRBJ1-5; 9 bases align to TRBD1. After removal of 7 bases from V and 7 bases from J, the junction contained 5 bases not matched to a gene. The germline CDR1 and CDR2 sequences are LNHNV and YYDKDF (reference sequence). CDR3 length: 13 residues. The CDR3 reads CATTSDRGQPQHF. The CDR3 DNA reads TGTGCCACCACCTCGGACAGGGGACAGCCCCAGCATTTT.

V usage is TRBV5-6 and J usage is TRBJ1-1; D may be TRBD1 (6 bases). CDR1 is SGHDT, CDR2 YYEEEE, per germline. This CDR3 has 14 amino acids. The germline V and J ends were trimmed by 7 bases and 0 bases, with 13 bases remaining between them. The CDR3 DNA sequence: TGTGCCAGCGGCCGAGGACAGCTGAACACTGAAGCTTTCTTT. Protein sequence: CASGRGQLNTEAFF.